This entry features one T cell receptor (beta chain) sequence. Germline CDR1 is LGHNA and CDR2 is YNFKEQ. This CDR3 is 16 amino acids long. Unmatched junction bases numbered 6, after V lost 5 bases and J lost 2 bases. A sample-barcoded 5' primer and a J-beta primer mix were used in a second PCR of roughly 7 to 11 cycles. TCRdb fed the 5' RACE reads into MiXCR, producing one record per CDR3 protein. The sample contains 1,100,000 or so distinct CDR3 sequences, 45% of which appear only once. This entry is derived from a study of blood T cells in healthy people across ages. V is TRBV4-2 and J is TRBJ2-3, with 11 positions matching TRBD2. The sequence was collected from a woman aged 55-69 years in good health. The sequencing sample was made of blood. The CDR3 loop reads CASSDPGLAVTDTQYF. The CDR3, as DNA: TGTGCCAGCAGCGACCCGGGACTAGCGGTCACAGATACGCAGTATTTT.